This T cell receptor (beta chain) was sequenced during a study of siplizumab effects on memory and regulatory T cells. There are 17 residues in the CDR3. V was pared by 0 bases and J by 2 bases, with 10 bases of the junction left unmatched. Looked up from germline, CDR1 is MGHRA and CDR2 is YSYEKL. Clones were sequenced by immunoSEQ multiplex PCR, and TCRdb holds only the in-frame ones, with some missing. The sample lists fewer than 100,000 clones; 95% were seen once. Source material: CD8+ T cells sorted from blood. The receptor's source is a human donor in good health. The J gene is TRBJ2-7, the V gene TRBV4-1, with 7 bases that match TRBD1. The CDR3 region is CASSQDPPGDRPYEQYF. The DNA for the CDR3 is TGCGCCAGCAGCCAAGATCCCCCCGGGGACAGACCCTACGAGCAGTACTTC.